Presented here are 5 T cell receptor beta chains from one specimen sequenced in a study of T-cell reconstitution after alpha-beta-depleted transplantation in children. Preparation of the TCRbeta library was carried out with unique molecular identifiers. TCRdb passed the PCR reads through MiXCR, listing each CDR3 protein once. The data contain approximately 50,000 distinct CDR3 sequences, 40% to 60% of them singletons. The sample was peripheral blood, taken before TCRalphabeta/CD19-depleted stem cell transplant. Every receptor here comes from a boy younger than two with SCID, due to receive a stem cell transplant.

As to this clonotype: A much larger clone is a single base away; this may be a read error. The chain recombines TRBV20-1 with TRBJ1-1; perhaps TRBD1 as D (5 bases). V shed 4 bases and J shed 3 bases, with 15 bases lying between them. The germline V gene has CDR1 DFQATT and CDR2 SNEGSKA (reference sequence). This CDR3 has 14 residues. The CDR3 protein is CSAIDPGFDTEAFF. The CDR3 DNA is TGCAGTGCTATAGACCCAGGGTTTGACACTGAAGCTTTCTTT.

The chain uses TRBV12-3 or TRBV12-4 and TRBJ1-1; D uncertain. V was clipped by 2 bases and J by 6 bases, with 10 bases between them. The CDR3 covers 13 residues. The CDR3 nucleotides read TGTGCCAGCAGTTTAAGCGGGAGCGCTGAAGCTTTCTTT. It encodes CASSLSGSAEAFF.

CDR3 bases: TGTGCCAGCATGGGTGTGACGAACACTGAAGCTTTCTTT. Encoded protein: CASMGVTNTEAFF. The V gene is TRBV27, the J gene TRBJ1-1; D unclear. Germline loops: CDR1 MNHEY, CDR2 SMNVEV (reference sequence). The CDR3 has 13 residues. V gave up 7 bases and J gave up 1 base, with 10 bases separating them.

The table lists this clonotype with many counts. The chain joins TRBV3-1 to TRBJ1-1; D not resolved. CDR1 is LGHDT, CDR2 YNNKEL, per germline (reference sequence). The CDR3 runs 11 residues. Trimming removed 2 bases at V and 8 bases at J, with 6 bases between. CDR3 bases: TGTGCCAGCAGCCAATACGGGGAAGCTTTCTTT. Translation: CASSQYGEAFF.

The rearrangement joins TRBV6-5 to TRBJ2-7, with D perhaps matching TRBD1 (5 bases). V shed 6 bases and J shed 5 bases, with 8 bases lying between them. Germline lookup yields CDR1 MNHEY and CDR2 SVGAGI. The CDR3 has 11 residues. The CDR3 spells CASRDSHEQYF. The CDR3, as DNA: TGTGCCAGCAGAGACAGTCACGAGCAGTACTTC.